The source of this T cell receptor beta chain is a study of control samples from healthy donors and cancer patients (dated by TCRdb to 2019 to 2021). Libraries were built with the immunoSEQ multiplex PCR assay. The table was pulled from immuneACCESS by TCRdb, which kept in-frame rearrangements only. Such tables lose some clones; where checked, under half of the loss comes from unresolved V genes, and the rest has no known cause. The sample table shows fewer than 40,000 clones, and under 95% are seen once. The ten largest account for about 1.5% of the sample. The CDR3 measures 14 amino acids from cysteine to phenylalanine. The retained sequence is limited to the CDR3, 42 bases, with the frame set at the first base. Looking up the germline V gene (reference sequence) yields CDR1 GTSNPN and CDR2 SVGIG. V was cut back by 3 bases and J by 8 bases, leaving a gap of 16 bases between them. With respect to this clone: It has no known antigen specificity. No much larger clonotype is one base removed from it; base qualities were not supplied.

The clonotype was recovered from a man aged 35-49 years with colorectal cancer. Recombination joined TRBV30 with TRBJ1-4, with TRBD1 tentatively as D gene (5 bases match). Material for sequencing was PBMCs. The CDR3 here reads CAWRRAGLGEKLFF. The DNA reads TGTGCCTGGAGGCGGGCAGGGCTAGGGGAAAAACTGTTTTTT.